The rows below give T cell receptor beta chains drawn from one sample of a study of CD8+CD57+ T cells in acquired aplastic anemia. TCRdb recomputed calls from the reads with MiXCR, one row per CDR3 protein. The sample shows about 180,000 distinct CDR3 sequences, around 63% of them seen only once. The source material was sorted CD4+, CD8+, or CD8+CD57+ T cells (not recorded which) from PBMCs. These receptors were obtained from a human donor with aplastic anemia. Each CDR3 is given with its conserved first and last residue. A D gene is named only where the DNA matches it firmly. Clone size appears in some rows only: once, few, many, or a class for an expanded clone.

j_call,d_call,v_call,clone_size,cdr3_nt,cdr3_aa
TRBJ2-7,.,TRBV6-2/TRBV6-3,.,TGTGCCAGCAGGATAGTGGAGGTGCAGTACTTC,CASRIVEVQYF
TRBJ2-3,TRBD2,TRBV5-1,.,TGCGCCAGCAGCGAAATCGGAATCCGGGGGAGGGCAGATACGCAGTATTTT,CASSEIGIRGRADTQYF
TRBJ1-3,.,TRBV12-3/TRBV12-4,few,TGTGCCAGCAGCGCTCGACTGACCTCTGGAAACACCATATATTTT,CASSARLTSGNTIYF
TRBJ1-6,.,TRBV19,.,TGTGCCAGTACCAGTCTGCAAAACAGGAATTCACCCCTCCACTTT,CASTSLQNRNSPLHF
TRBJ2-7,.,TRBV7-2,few,TGTGCCAGCAGCTTAGCGGGGGGGGCGGTCTACGAGCAGTACTTC,CASSLAGGAVYEQYF
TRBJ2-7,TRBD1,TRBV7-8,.,TGTGCCAGCAGCTCTGGACAGGTTGTGTACGAGCAGTACTTC,CASSSGQVVYEQYF
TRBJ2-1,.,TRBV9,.,TGTGCCAGCACGGTGGGGGAGGCCGACGGTGAGCAGTTCTTC,CASTVGEADGEQFF
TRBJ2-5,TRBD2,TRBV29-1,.,TGCAGCGTTGAGTTTGCGCGGGGGATTAGCCAAGAGACCCAGTACTTC,CSVEFARGISQETQYF
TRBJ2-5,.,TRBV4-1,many,TGCGCCAGCAGCCAAGATTGGAGACAGAGGGAGACCCAGTACTTC,CASSQDWRQRETQYF
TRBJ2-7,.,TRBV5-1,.,TGCGCCAGCAGCACTGTTCCGACAGATGGGTACGAGCAGTACTTC,CASSTVPTDGYEQYF
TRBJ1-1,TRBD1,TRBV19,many,TGTGCCAGTACAAACAGGGGGCGCCCCACTGAAGCTTTCTTT,CASTNRGRPTEAFF
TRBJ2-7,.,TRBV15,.,TGTGCCACCAGCATTGAAGAAGGGTCGAGGAACGAGCAGTACTTC,CATSIEEGSRNEQYF
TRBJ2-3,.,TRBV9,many,TGTGCCAGCAGCGTAGCTTCTTTGACCCCAGATACGCAGTATTTT,CASSVASLTPDTQYF
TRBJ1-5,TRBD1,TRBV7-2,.,TGTGCCAGCAGCTCGAGGGGGCAGGGGGATCAGCCCCAGCATTTT,CASSSRGQGDQPQHF
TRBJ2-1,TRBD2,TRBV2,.,TGTGCCAGCAGAGGGACTAGCGGTCCGTGGGAGCAGTTCTTC,CASRGTSGPWEQFF
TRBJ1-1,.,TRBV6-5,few,TGTGCCAGCAGTTACTCCCGGGAGGATTTGAACACTGAAGCTTTCTTT,CASSYSREDLNTEAFF
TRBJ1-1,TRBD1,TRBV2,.,TGTGCCAGAATCAGGGGGGACATGAACACTGAAGCTTTCTTT,CARIRGDMNTEAFF
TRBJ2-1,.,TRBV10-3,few,TGTGCCATCAGTGAGTCGCTGGAGTACCCTTACAATGAGCAGTTCTTC,CAISESLEYPYNEQFF
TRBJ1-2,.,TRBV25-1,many,TGTGCCAGCAGTGAAAATCCAGGGGAGGGTGGCTACACCTTC,CASSENPGEGGYTF
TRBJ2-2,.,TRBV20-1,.,TGCAGTGCTAGAGGACCTTGGGAGGGGGAGCTGTTTTTT,CSARGPWEGELFF
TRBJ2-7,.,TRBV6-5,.,TGTGCCAGCAGTTACTCACAGGGACGCTACGAGCAGTACTTC,CASSYSQGRYEQYF
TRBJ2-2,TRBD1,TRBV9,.,TGTGCCAGCAGCCCCGGACAGGGTCGCGCCGGGGAGCTGTTTTTT,CASSPGQGRAGELFF
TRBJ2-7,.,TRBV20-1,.,TGCAGTGCCATGACCCGGCATGGGCAGTACTTC,CSAMTRHGQYF
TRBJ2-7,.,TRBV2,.,TGTGCCAGCAGTTTATCCCTTAGGGAGTGGGACTACGAGCAGTACTTC,CASSLSLREWDYEQYF
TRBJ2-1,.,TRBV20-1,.,TGCAATTCCCCGGCTCCTGAACAGTTCTTC,CNSPAPEQFF
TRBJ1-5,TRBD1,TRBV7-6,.,TGTGCCAGCAGCGCCGGGACAGCTCATCAGCCCCAGCATTTT,CASSAGTAHQPQHF
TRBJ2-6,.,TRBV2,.,TGTGCCAGCAGAACAGAGGGTCCCTTTGGGGCCAACGTCCTGACTTTC,CASRTEGPFGANVLTF
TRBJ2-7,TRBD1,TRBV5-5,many,TGTGCCAGCAGCCCCGGACAGGTTGCCGAGCAGTACTTC,CASSPGQVAEQYF
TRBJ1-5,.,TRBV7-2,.,TGTGCCAGCAGCTTAGGGCCTAACCTGGAACATCAGCCCCAGCATTTT,CASSLGPNLEHQPQHF
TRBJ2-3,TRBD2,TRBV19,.,TGTGCCAGTAGCGACGGACTAGCGGGGGCCACAGATACGCAGTATTTT,CASSDGLAGATDTQYF
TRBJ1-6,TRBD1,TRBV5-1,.,TGCGCCAGCAGCTTGCCATCTGGGACAGGGGTCCGGTCACCCCTCCACTTT,CASSLPSGTGVRSPLHF
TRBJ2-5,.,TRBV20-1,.,TGCAGTGCTAGAGAGGGGGAGACCCAGTACTTC,CSAREGETQYF
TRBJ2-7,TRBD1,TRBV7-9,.,TGTGCCAGCAGCCAAGAACCCGGGACAGGGAGCTACGAGCAGTACTTC,CASSQEPGTGSYEQYF
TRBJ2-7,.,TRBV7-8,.,TGTGCCAGCAGGAAGTTGGGGTTCGACGAGCAGTACTTC,CASRKLGFDEQYF
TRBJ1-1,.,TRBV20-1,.,TGCAGTGCTTTCAGGTGGGGGGAGAACACTGAAGCTTTCTTT,CSAFRWGENTEAFF
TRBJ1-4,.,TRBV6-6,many,TGTGCCAGCAGTACTAGACTTGTAAATGAAAAACTGTTTTTT,CASSTRLVNEKLFF
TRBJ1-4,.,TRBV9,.,TGTGCTAGCAGCGGACGGAGTAATGAAAAACTGTTTTTT,CASSGRSNEKLFF
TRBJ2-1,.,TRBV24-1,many,TGTGCCACCAGTGATGCCGGACGGCCGCTCTACAATGAGCAGTTCTTC,CATSDAGRPLYNEQFF
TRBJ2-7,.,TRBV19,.,TGTGCCAGTAGTGATTCAGGGGTGTCAATCTACGAGCAGTACTTC,CASSDSGVSIYEQYF
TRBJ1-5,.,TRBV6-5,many,TGTGCCAGCAGTGACCGTAACAGGGAGGTAAATCAGCCCCAGCATTTT,CASSDRNREVNQPQHF
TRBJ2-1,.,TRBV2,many,TGTGCCAGCAGTGAGTGGGGCTCCTACAATGAGCAGTTCTTC,CASSEWGSYNEQFF
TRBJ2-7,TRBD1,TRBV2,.,TGTGCCAGCAGTCCTAGGGGACAGGGAATTTCCTACGAGCAGTACTTC,CASSPRGQGISYEQYF
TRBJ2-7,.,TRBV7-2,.,TGTGCCAGCAGCTTAGAGGCTGTGTTCTCCTACGAGCAGTACTTC,CASSLEAVFSYEQYF
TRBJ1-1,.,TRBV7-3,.,TGTGCCAGCAGCTTGTCAGGGGAAGAGACTGAAGCTTTCTTT,CASSLSGEETEAFF
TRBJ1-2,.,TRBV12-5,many,TGTGCTAGTGGTTTGACGGGTTCCAACTATGGCTACACCTTC,CASGLTGSNYGYTF
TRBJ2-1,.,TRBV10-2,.,TGTGCCAGCAGCCTATGGGCCTTGGTGGTTGAGCAGTTCTTC,CASSLWALVVEQFF
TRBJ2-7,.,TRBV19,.,TGTGCCAGTAGTATAGATGGCAGAACCTACGAGCAGTACTTC,CASSIDGRTYEQYF
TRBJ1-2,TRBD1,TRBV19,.,TGTGCCAGTAGTGGAAGGGACAGCCCTGTATATGGCTACACCTTC,CASSGRDSPVYGYTF
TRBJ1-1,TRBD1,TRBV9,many,TGTGCCAGCAGAGGCGGGACAGGGGGCATGAACACTGAAGCTTTCTTT,CASRGGTGGMNTEAFF
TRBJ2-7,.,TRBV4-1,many,TGCGCCAGCAGCCAAGAGGCAGCACCTAGCTCCTACGAGCAGTACTTC,CASSQEAAPSSYEQYF
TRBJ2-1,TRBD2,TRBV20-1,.,TGCAGTGCTGGCAGACTAGCGGGGGGGCACAATGAGCAGTTCTTC,CSAGRLAGGHNEQFF
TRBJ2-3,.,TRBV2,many,TGTGCCAGCAGTGGAATACAGGGAAGGGACGGAAATACGCAGTATTTT,CASSGIQGRDGNTQYF
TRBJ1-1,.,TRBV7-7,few,TGTGCTAGCAGCTCACAGATGAACACTGAAGCTTTCTTT,CASSSQMNTEAFF
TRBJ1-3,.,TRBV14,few,TGTGCCAGCAGCTTGGACACTGGAAACACCATATATTTT,CASSLDTGNTIYF
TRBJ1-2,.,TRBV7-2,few,TGTGCCAGCAGCTACCCCGACGGAGGTGGCTACACCTTC,CASSYPDGGGYTF
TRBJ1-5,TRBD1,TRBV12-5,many,TGTGCTAGTGGATCGGGGACAGGGGGACAGCCCCAGCATTTT,CASGSGTGGQPQHF
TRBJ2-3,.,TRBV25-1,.,TGTGCCAGCCGGTCCCGGGGGCAGGGCACAGATACGCAGTATTTT,CASRSRGQGTDTQYF
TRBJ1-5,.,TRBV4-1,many,TGCGCCAGCAGCCAAGCCCGCAATCAGCCCCAGCATTTT,CASSQARNQPQHF